This T cell receptor (beta chain) derives from a study of cytomegalovirus exposure and HLA in healthy donors. As to this clone: Antigen specificity is unknown.

At collection, donors were nominally healthy, but unrecorded immune exposures were probable. The CDR3 is 18 amino acids. Deletions cut 2 bases from V and 2 bases from J, with 18 bases between. Germline V CDR1 and CDR2: MNHEY, SMNVEV (reference sequence). Study-wide results and limits: For TCR beta chains, V- and J-gene trimming was later linked to a missense DCLRE1C variant.

The study ran its PCR with 60 Vbeta and 13 Jbeta primers. Assay: immunoSEQ multiplex PCR; the TCRdb copy retains only in-frame clones and omits some. The data contain about 63,000 clones, approximately 71% of them singletons. The source of this sequence is a woman aged 40 to 50 in good health and CMV-seropositive. The chain employs TRBV27 and TRBJ2-2; D perhaps matches TRBD2 (7 bases). The sequenced sample consisted of PBMCs. CDR3 in DNA: TGTGCCAGCAGTTTAAGGTGGGGGGGCCATAAAAACACCGGGGAGCTGTTTTTT. This codes for CASSLRWGGHKNTGELFF.